This T cell receptor (beta chain) was sequenced in a study of graft-versus-host responses after intestinal transplantation. Study in general: All recipients got anti-thymocyte globulin induction, then tacrolimus and steroids for 3 to 4 years.

Profiled with immunoSEQ multiplex PCR; TCRdb holds only in-frame clones, not every one. The sample has approximately 5,100 clones; about 25% are singletons. Trimming took 3 bases from V and 3 from J, leaving 14 bases between them. Germline V gene data show CDR1 as LNHDA and CDR2 as SQIVND (reference sequence). This CDR3 has 15 residues. Plated together were around 200,000 CFSE-labeled responder cells and around 200,000 irradiated, violet-dye-labeled stimulator cells. Once the reaction had ended, proliferating CFSE-low CD3+CD4+ and CD3+CD8+ responders were sorted. The rearrangement uses TRBV19 and TRBJ1-2; D is possibly TRBD1 (5 bases). This clonotype was sampled from a human patient who was an organ donor for intestinal transplantation. The sequences come from alloreactive CD8+ T cells from a mixed lymphocyte reaction culture, collected before transplantation. Noted subset: CFSE-low proliferating T cells sorted from approximately six-day pre-transplant mixed lymphocyte reaction (GvH or HvG direction). Here the CDR3 reads CASSITGETDYGYTF. The CDR3 DNA sequence: TGTGCCAGTAGTATTACGGGGGAAACGGACTATGGCTACACCTTC.